These T cell receptor beta chains were read from a single sample in a study of T cells in Graves' hyperthyroidism and ophthalmopathy. MiXCR was run by TCRdb on the multiplex PCR reads, yielding one entry per CDR3 protein. Here the sample spans about 520,000 distinct CDR3 sequences, 20% to 25% being singletons. Sequenced input: blood. These receptors were collected from a man between 18 and 35 years old with Graves' hyperthyroidism. The CDR3 runs from the conserved cysteine through the conserved F or W. Each record gives: clone size, V gene, D gene, J gene, CDR3 protein, CDR3 DNA. D genes are given only for firm matches. The listing skips clone size in some rows; elsewhere it reads once, few, many or a size class.

abundance: many
v_gene: TRBV4-2
d_gene: NA
j_gene: TRBJ1-1
CDR3aa: CASSEAGRTSEAFF
CDR3nt: TGTGCCAGCAGCGAAGCGGGACGTACGTCTGAAGCTTTCTTT

abundance: many
v_gene: TRBV5-4
d_gene: TRBD1
j_gene: TRBJ1-2
CDR3aa: CASSFGTGEPNYGYTF
CDR3nt: TGTGCCAGCAGTTTCGGGACAGGGGAACCCAACTATGGCTACACCTTC

abundance: many
v_gene: TRBV7-8
d_gene: TRBD1
j_gene: TRBJ1-2
CDR3aa: CASSLGDSNYGYTF
CDR3nt: TGTGCCAGCAGCTTAGGGGACAGCAACTATGGCTACACCTTC

abundance: NA
v_gene: TRBV12-3/TRBV12-4
d_gene: TRBD1
j_gene: TRBJ1-2
CDR3aa: CASSSRDRASTF
CDR3nt: TGTGCCAGCAGTTCCCGGGACAGGGCCTCCACCTTC

abundance: many
v_gene: TRBV12-3/TRBV12-4
d_gene: NA
j_gene: TRBJ1-5
CDR3aa: CASSPGAGNQPQHF
CDR3nt: TGTGCCAGCAGTCCCGGCGCAGGGAATCAGCCCCAGCATTTT

abundance: few
v_gene: TRBV5-1
d_gene: TRBD1
j_gene: TRBJ2-7
CDR3aa: CASSGWTGYEQYF
CDR3nt: TGCGCCAGCAGCGGCTGGACAGGGTACGAGCAGTACTTC

abundance: NA
v_gene: TRBV15
d_gene: TRBD1
j_gene: TRBJ2-7
CDR3aa: CATGLDRGLHEQYF
CDR3nt: TGTGCCACCGGATTGGACAGGGGGCTGCACGAGCAGTACTTC

abundance: NA
v_gene: TRBV7-3
d_gene: TRBD1
j_gene: TRBJ1-2
CDR3aa: CASSSPTGPLRGYTF
CDR3nt: TGTGCCAGCAGCTCACCGACAGGGCCCCTTCGGGGCTACACCTTC

abundance: NA
v_gene: TRBV24-1
d_gene: NA
j_gene: TRBJ2-7
CDR3aa: CATTRGVGDEQYF
CDR3nt: TGTGCCACCACTAGAGGGGTCGGAGACGAGCAGTACTTC

abundance: many
v_gene: TRBV28
d_gene: NA
j_gene: TRBJ2-6
CDR3aa: CASSTSGANVLTF
CDR3nt: TGTGCCAGCAGTACCTCCGGGGCCAACGTCCTGACTTTC

abundance: NA
v_gene: TRBV9
d_gene: NA
j_gene: TRBJ2-2
CDR3aa: CASSVGRVRPGELFF
CDR3nt: TGTGCCAGCAGCGTAGGCAGGGTGCGTCCCGGGGAGCTGTTTTTT

abundance: NA
v_gene: TRBV2
d_gene: NA
j_gene: TRBJ1-2
CDR3aa: CASSEVGQREGVRGYTF
CDR3nt: TGTGCCAGCAGTGAAGTGGGGCAGAGAGAAGGAGTCCGTGGCTACACCTTC

abundance: NA
v_gene: TRBV11-2
d_gene: NA
j_gene: TRBJ2-7
CDR3aa: CASSLSFEGRNPYEQYF
CDR3nt: TGTGCCAGCAGCTTAAGTTTTGAGGGGAGAAACCCCTACGAGCAGTACTTC

abundance: NA
v_gene: TRBV27
d_gene: NA
j_gene: TRBJ2-7
CDR3aa: CASSFNPRQPSYEQYF
CDR3nt: TGTGCCAGCAGTTTTAACCCGAGACAGCCCTCCTACGAGCAGTACTTC

abundance: few
v_gene: TRBV4-2
d_gene: TRBD1
j_gene: TRBJ2-5
CDR3aa: CASSQEASTGTDWETQYF
CDR3nt: TGTGCCAGCAGCCAAGAGGCATCGACCGGGACAGACTGGGAGACCCAGTACTTC

abundance: NA
v_gene: TRBV6-2/TRBV6-3
d_gene: TRBD1
j_gene: TRBJ2-7
CDR3aa: CASSDRDSVYEQYF
CDR3nt: TGTGCCAGCAGCGACCGGGACAGCGTCTACGAGCAGTACTTC

abundance: many
v_gene: TRBV7-9
d_gene: NA
j_gene: TRBJ2-7
CDR3aa: CASSAPYGGEQYF
CDR3nt: TGTGCCAGCAGCGCCCCCTATGGGGGCGAGCAGTACTTC

abundance: many
v_gene: TRBV6-1
d_gene: NA
j_gene: TRBJ1-5
CDR3aa: CASIRGMGGSQPQHF
CDR3nt: TGTGCCAGCATTCGTGGAATGGGAGGTAGTCAGCCCCAGCATTTT

abundance: few
v_gene: TRBV6-5
d_gene: NA
j_gene: TRBJ2-2
CDR3aa: CASSYRGPGGELFF
CDR3nt: TGTGCCAGCAGTTACCGGGGGCCCGGCGGGGAGCTGTTTTTT

abundance: many
v_gene: TRBV9
d_gene: TRBD1
j_gene: TRBJ2-7
CDR3aa: CASSPGGEYEQYF
CDR3nt: TGTGCCAGCAGCCCAGGGGGCGAGTACGAGCAGTACTTC

abundance: many
v_gene: TRBV19
d_gene: NA
j_gene: TRBJ1-1
CDR3aa: CASSPRPGRMNTEAFF
CDR3nt: TGTGCCAGTAGTCCCCGACCGGGACGCATGAACACTGAAGCTTTCTTT

abundance: many
v_gene: TRBV27
d_gene: TRBD1
j_gene: TRBJ2-2
CDR3aa: CASSLGQGLLFTGELFF
CDR3nt: TGTGCCAGCAGTTTGGGACAGGGGCTCCTATTCACCGGGGAGCTGTTTTTT

abundance: NA
v_gene: TRBV5-5
d_gene: NA
j_gene: TRBJ2-7
CDR3aa: CASSNSVFYEQYF
CDR3nt: TGTGCCAGCTCAAACAGTGTATTCTACGAGCAGTACTTC

abundance: many
v_gene: TRBV11-2
d_gene: NA
j_gene: TRBJ2-7
CDR3aa: CASSLIGAHEQYF
CDR3nt: TGTGCCAGCAGCTTAATCGGGGCCCACGAGCAGTACTTC

abundance: few
v_gene: TRBV27
d_gene: NA
j_gene: TRBJ1-1
CDR3aa: CASSRRKGRNTEAFF
CDR3nt: TGTGCCAGCAGTCGAAGGAAGGGCCGGAACACTGAAGCTTTCTTT

abundance: NA
v_gene: TRBV28
d_gene: TRBD1
j_gene: TRBJ1-1
CDR3aa: CASSSPLGQVGTEAFF
CDR3nt: TGTGCCAGCAGCTCCCCCTTGGGACAGGTTGGAACTGAAGCTTTCTTT

abundance: NA
v_gene: TRBV4-1
d_gene: NA
j_gene: TRBJ2-5
CDR3aa: CASSQASRGVETQYF
CDR3nt: TGCGCCAGCAGCCAAGCGAGCAGGGGGGTGGAGACCCAGTACTTC

abundance: NA
v_gene: TRBV20-1
d_gene: NA
j_gene: TRBJ1-6
CDR3aa: CSARGSSSTPLHF
CDR3nt: TGCAGTGCTAGAGGGTCCTCATCGACACCCCTCCACTTT

abundance: many
v_gene: TRBV5-6
d_gene: NA
j_gene: TRBJ2-5
CDR3aa: CASSRRRGTETQYF
CDR3nt: TGTGCCAGCAGTCGGCGGAGGGGGACCGAGACCCAGTACTTC

abundance: NA
v_gene: TRBV24-1
d_gene: NA
j_gene: TRBJ1-2
CDR3aa: CATSESTGSAYGYTF
CDR3nt: TGTGCCACCAGTGAGTCTACAGGGTCTGCCTATGGCTACACCTTC

abundance: NA
v_gene: TRBV6-1
d_gene: TRBD1
j_gene: TRBJ1-1
CDR3aa: CASSDRQGGEAFF
CDR3nt: TGTGCCAGCAGTGACCGACAGGGCGGTGAAGCTTTCTTT

abundance: once
v_gene: TRBV6-5
d_gene: TRBD1
j_gene: TRBJ2-7
CDR3aa: CASSYGTGSLEQYF
CDR3nt: TGTGCCAGCAGTTACGGGACAGGGTCACTCGAGCAGTACTTC

abundance: NA
v_gene: TRBV19
d_gene: TRBD1
j_gene: TRBJ1-5
CDR3aa: CASMGYSGGYNQPQHF
CDR3nt: TGTGCCAGTATGGGGTATTCAGGGGGTTACAATCAGCCCCAGCATTTT

abundance: many
v_gene: TRBV11-3
d_gene: NA
j_gene: TRBJ1-2
CDR3aa: CASSQPGRLQYGYTF
CDR3nt: TGTGCCAGCAGCCAACCGGGACGGCTCCAGTATGGCTACACCTTC

abundance: many
v_gene: TRBV19
d_gene: NA
j_gene: TRBJ1-2
CDR3aa: CASSMTQLGSYTF
CDR3nt: TGTGCCAGTAGTATGACCCAGCTGGGCTCCTACACCTTC

abundance: NA
v_gene: TRBV20-1
d_gene: NA
j_gene: TRBJ2-4
CDR3aa: CSAGGRRAKNIQYF
CDR3nt: TGCAGTGCTGGGGGGCGTAGAGCCAAAAACATTCAGTACTTC

abundance: many
v_gene: TRBV28
d_gene: NA
j_gene: TRBJ1-1
CDR3aa: CASRPRQSMNTEAFF
CDR3nt: TGTGCCAGCAGACCGAGACAGTCGATGAACACTGAAGCTTTCTTT

abundance: NA
v_gene: TRBV6-1
d_gene: NA
j_gene: TRBJ1-5
CDR3aa: CATALDSNQPQHF
CDR3nt: TGTGCCACCGCCTTGGACTCCAATCAGCCCCAGCATTTT

abundance: many
v_gene: TRBV28
d_gene: NA
j_gene: TRBJ1-5
CDR3aa: CASTRGTNQSQHF
CDR3nt: TGTGCCAGCACAAGGGGGACCAATCAGTCCCAGCATTTT

abundance: many
v_gene: TRBV2
d_gene: NA
j_gene: TRBJ2-5
CDR3aa: CASSDVSVQETQYF
CDR3nt: TGTGCCAGCAGTGATGTTTCCGTCCAAGAGACCCAGTACTTC